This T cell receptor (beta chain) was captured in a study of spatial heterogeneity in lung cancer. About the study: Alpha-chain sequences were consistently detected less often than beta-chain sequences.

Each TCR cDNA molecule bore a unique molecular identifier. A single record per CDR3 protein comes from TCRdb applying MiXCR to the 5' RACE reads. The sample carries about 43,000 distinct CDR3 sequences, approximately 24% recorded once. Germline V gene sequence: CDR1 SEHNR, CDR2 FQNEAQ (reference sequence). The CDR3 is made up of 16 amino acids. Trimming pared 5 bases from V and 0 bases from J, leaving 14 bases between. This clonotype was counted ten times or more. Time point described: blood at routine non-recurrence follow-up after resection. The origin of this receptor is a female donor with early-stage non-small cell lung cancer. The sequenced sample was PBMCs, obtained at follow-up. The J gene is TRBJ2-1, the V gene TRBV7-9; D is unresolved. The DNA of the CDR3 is TGTGCCAGCAGCCACCTCCGCCTGAGCTCCTACAATGAGCAGTTCTTC. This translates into CASSHLRLSSYNEQFF.